The rows below give T cell receptor beta chains drawn from one sample of a study of T cells after yellow fever vaccination. Each CDR3 protein is one row after TCRdb ran MiXCR on the 5' RACE reads. Among 300,000 to 350,000 distinct CDR3 sequences listed, around 8.1% were seen once. This material consisted of PBMCs, taken about 49 days after the first yellow fever vaccination. The receptor set was obtained from a man between 18 and 35 years old who received the YFV17D yellow fever vaccine. The CDR3 runs from the conserved cysteine through the conserved F or W. Each record gives: clone size, V gene, D gene, J gene, CDR3 DNA, CDR3 protein. D genes are given only for firm matches. The size entry is marked missing in some rows and otherwise reads once, few, many or a size class.

few	TRBV12-3/TRBV12-4	-	TRBJ2-7	TGTGCCAGCAGTTTGTCCGAGTGGACGGATCCCTACGAGCAGTACTTC	CASSLSEWTDPYEQYF
few	TRBV9	-	TRBJ1-1	TGTGCCAGCAGCGTACATTTTTGGTTTAGCACTGAAGCTTTCTTT	CASSVHFWFSTEAFF
many	TRBV11-2	-	TRBJ2-3	TGTGCCAGCAGCGAACAGGGGACTAACACAGATACGCAGTATTTT	CASSEQGTNTDTQYF
few	TRBV10-3	TRBD2	TRBJ2-1	TGTGCCATCAGTGGAGTGACTAGCGGGGGGGCCTCCAATGAGCAGTTCTTC	CAISGVTSGGASNEQFF
-	TRBV4-1	-	TRBJ1-6	TGCGCCACCCGAGGGGGGTCGGATTCACCCCTCCACTTT	CATRGGSDSPLHF
-	TRBV19	TRBD1	TRBJ1-2	TGTGCCAGTAGTATGCGGACAGGGAACTATGGCTACACCTTC	CASSMRTGNYGYTF
many	TRBV4-1	-	TRBJ2-1	TGCGCCAGCAGCCAAGATCGACAGCTTTACAATGAGCAGTTCTTC	CASSQDRQLYNEQFF
few	TRBV11-2	TRBD1	TRBJ2-3	TGTGCCAGCAGCAACCGGGACAGGGGAAATACGCAGTATTTT	CASSNRDRGNTQYF
-	TRBV20-1	-	TRBJ1-1	TGCAGTGCTAGCTCGGGAAGTATAAGGAACACTGAAGCTTTCTTT	CSASSGSIRNTEAFF
few	TRBV10-3	-	TRBJ2-2	TGTGCCATCAGTGAGTCCGTAACCGGGGAGCTGTTTTTT	CAISESVTGELFF
-	TRBV29-1	-	TRBJ2-3	TGCAGCGTTGACCCCGCGGGTGTATCGGGGGATACGCAGTATTTT	CSVDPAGVSGDTQYF
-	TRBV7-6	-	TRBJ2-2	TGTGCCAGCAGCATTTCTAGCGCCGGTAACACCGGGGAGCTGTTTTTT	CASSISSAGNTGELFF
many	TRBV12-3/TRBV12-4	TRBD2	TRBJ2-1	TGTGCCAGCAGTTTTGTAGCGGGGGGATACAATGAGCAGTTCTTC	CASSFVAGGYNEQFF
few	TRBV24-1	-	TRBJ1-2	TGTGCCACCAGTGATTTCAGGAATAACTATGGCTACACCTTC	CATSDFRNNYGYTF
-	TRBV6-1	-	TRBJ2-3	TGTGCCAGCAGTGAATCCCCGGGGACTAGCACAGATACGCAGTATTTT	CASSESPGTSTDTQYF
few	TRBV5-1	-	TRBJ1-2	TGCGCCAGCAGCTTGCCGGGAACGAACTATGGCTACACCTTC	CASSLPGTNYGYTF
-	TRBV7-9	-	TRBJ1-1	TGTGCCAGCAGCTTCCAACGGGACACTGAAGCTTTCTTT	CASSFQRDTEAFF
few	TRBV7-2	-	TRBJ1-5	TGTGCCAGCAGCTTAGCCCGGCTTAATCAGCCCCAGCATTTT	CASSLARLNQPQHF
-	TRBV29-1	-	TRBJ2-5	TGCAGCGTTCAAGGGTCGGAGAAAGACCAAGAGACCCAGTACTTC	CSVQGSEKDQETQYF
many	TRBV20-1	-	TRBJ2-7	TGCAGTGCTAGAGGGGCCCAAACCTACGAGCAGTACTTC	CSARGAQTYEQYF
few	TRBV6-1	-	TRBJ2-1	TGTGCCAGCAGGCCGGGGGTATGGAATGAGCAGTTCTTC	CASRPGVWNEQFF
few	TRBV12-3/TRBV12-4	-	TRBJ1-1	TGTGCCAGCAGTACCCGGGGGGGGGGAAACACTGAAGCTTTCTTT	CASSTRGGGNTEAFF
-	TRBV29-1	TRBD1	TRBJ2-2	TGCAGCGTTGAAGATAAAGGACAGGGGACCGGGGAGCTGTTTTTT	CSVEDKGQGTGELFF
few	TRBV29-1	-	TRBJ1-5	TGCAGCGCGGGGGGGGGTGGTCAGCCCCAGCATTTT	CSAGGGGQPQHF
few	TRBV11-2	-	TRBJ2-1	TGTGCCAGCAGCTTAGTAGGGGGGGACTACCGCCTACGGGAGCAGTTCTTC	CASSLVGGDYRLREQFF
few	TRBV11-2	-	TRBJ2-3	TGTGCCAGCAGTCCTAAGGCGGGGAACACAGATACGCAGTATTTT	CASSPKAGNTDTQYF
-	TRBV6-4	TRBD2	TRBJ2-3	TGTGCCAGCAGTGCGAATAGCGGGGGGGCAGATACGCAGTATTTT	CASSANSGGADTQYF
-	TRBV5-4	-	TRBJ2-2	TGTGCCAGCAGCTCTGACAGGACTTGGGCCGGGGAGCTGTTTTTT	CASSSDRTWAGELFF
few	TRBV4-3	-	TRBJ2-6	TGCGCCAGCAGCCCGGACCAGGGGGGCTCTGGGGCCAACGTCCTGACTTTC	CASSPDQGGSGANVLTF
few	TRBV15	TRBD1	TRBJ1-5	TGTGCCACCAGCAGAGATCTTGGACAGGGGGGGAGTCAGCCCCAGCATTTT	CATSRDLGQGGSQPQHF
-	TRBV2	-	TRBJ2-7	TGTGCCAGCAGTACCAACCCCGCGGGTCGGATGGCCGTCCCCCCTTGGCAGTACTTC	CASSTNPAGRMAVPPWQYF
few	TRBV5-1	-	TRBJ2-3	TGCGCCAGCAGCTGGGGCTGGGGGGCTTCCACAGATACGCAGTATTTT	CASSWGWGASTDTQYF
-	TRBV7-9	TRBD1	TRBJ1-1	TGTGCCAGCAGCTCTGGACAGGGGGCGATCACTGAAGCTTTCTTT	CASSSGQGAITEAFF
-	TRBV7-8	-	TRBJ1-6	TGTGCCAGCAGCCCCATGGGGTCAAGGAATTCACCCCTCCACTTT	CASSPMGSRNSPLHF
-	TRBV4-3	-	TRBJ2-3	TGCGCCAGCAGCCAAGATCACTCGGGCTCCCAAGAGTATTTT	CASSQDHSGSQEYF
few	TRBV3-1	-	TRBJ2-1	TGTGCCACCTCCCAGGGGGGAGAAGGGTACAATGAGCAGTTCTTC	CATSQGGEGYNEQFF
many	TRBV7-2	-	TRBJ2-5	TGTGCCAGCAGCTTAGGCAGCGCCGAGACCCAGTACTTC	CASSLGSAETQYF